This TCR beta chain was documented in a study of shared clonotypes between healthy human individuals. Whole-study results and caveats: Clonotype sharing among donors, it was expected, would be affected by sequencing depth.

CD8 cells classed as naive were CD45RO-negative and positively selected for CCR7, excluding terminally differentiated effector memory CD45RA+ cells. This CDR3 has 19 amino acids. Germline V gene data show CDR1 as MNHEY and CDR2 as SMNVEV (reference sequence). V lost 6 bases to trimming and J lost 1 base; unmatched junction nucleotides: 19. Turning to this clone: Antigen: not known.

Per the study methods: Sequence data from immunoSEQ were junction-only and lacked quality scores; consequently, filtering differed. The table came from immunoSEQ multiplex PCR; TCRdb's copy has only in-frame clones and leaves some out. D and trimming come from the DNA, and the V and J calls and clone size come from that table. The table has approximately 840,000 clones, 96% seen once; the top ten hold around 0.25%. Sequenced: naive CD8+ T cells sorted from blood. This clonotype was obtained from a man aged 25 to 40 in good health. The V gene is TRBV27, the J gene TRBJ2-7; the match to TRBD1 covers 9 bases. Here the CDR3 DNA reads TGTGCCAGCAGCTTAAAGGGGGGCCCGGGGACAGGGATATCCTACGAGCAGTACTTC. Translation gives CASSLKGGPGTGISYEQYF.